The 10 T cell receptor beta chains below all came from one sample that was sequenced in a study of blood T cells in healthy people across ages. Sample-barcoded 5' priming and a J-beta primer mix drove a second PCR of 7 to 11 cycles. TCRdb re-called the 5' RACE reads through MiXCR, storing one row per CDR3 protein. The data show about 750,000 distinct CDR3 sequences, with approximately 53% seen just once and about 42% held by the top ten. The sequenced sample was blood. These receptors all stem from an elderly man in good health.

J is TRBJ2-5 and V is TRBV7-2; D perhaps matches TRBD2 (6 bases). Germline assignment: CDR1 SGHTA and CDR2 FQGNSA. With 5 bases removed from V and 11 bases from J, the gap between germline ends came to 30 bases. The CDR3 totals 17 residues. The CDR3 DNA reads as TGTGCCAGCAGCCGTAACGTATTAGCGGACTCCTACAATGAGCAGTACTTC. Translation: CASSRNVLADSYNEQYF.

The chain's CDR3 is CASSSGNSPLHF. CDR3 DNA sequence: TGTGCCAGCAGCTCCGGGAATTCACCCCTCCACTTT. The chain couples TRBV7-3 to TRBJ1-6; D unclear. CDR1 is SGHTA and CDR2 is FQGTGA in the germline V gene. V was pared by 4 bases and J by 7 bases, with 5 bases between. This CDR3 contains 12 residues.

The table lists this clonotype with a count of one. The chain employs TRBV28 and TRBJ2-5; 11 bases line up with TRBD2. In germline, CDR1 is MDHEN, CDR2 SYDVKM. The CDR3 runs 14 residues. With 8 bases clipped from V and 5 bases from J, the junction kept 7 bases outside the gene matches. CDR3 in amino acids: CASASGGFGETQYF. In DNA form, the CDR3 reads TGTGCCAGCGCTAGCGGGGGGTTTGGTGAGACCCAGTACTTC.

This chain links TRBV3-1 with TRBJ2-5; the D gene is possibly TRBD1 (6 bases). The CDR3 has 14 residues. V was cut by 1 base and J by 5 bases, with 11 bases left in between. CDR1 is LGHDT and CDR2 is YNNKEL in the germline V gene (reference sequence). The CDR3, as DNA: TGTGCCAGCAGCCAAGGCAGGGGAACCGAGACCCAGTACTTC. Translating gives CASSQGRGTETQYF.

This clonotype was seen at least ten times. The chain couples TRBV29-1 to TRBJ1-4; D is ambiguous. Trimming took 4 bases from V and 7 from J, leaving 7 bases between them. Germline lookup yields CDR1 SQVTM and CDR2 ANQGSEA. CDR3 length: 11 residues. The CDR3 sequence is CSVGSGEKLFF. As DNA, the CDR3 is TGCAGCGTTGGGAGCGGTGAAAAACTGTTTTTT. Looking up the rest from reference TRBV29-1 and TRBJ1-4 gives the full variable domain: SAVISQKPSRDICQRGTSLTIQCQVDSQVTMMFWYRQQPGQSLTLIATANQGSEATYESGFVIDKFPISRPNLTFSTLTVSNMSPEDSSIYLCSVGSGEKLFFGSGTQLSVL.

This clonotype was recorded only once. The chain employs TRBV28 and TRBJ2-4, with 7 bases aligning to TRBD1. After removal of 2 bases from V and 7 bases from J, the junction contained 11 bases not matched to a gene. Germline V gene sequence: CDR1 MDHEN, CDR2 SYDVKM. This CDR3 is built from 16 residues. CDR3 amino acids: CASSLRGTAKTNIQYF. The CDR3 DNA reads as TGTGCCAGCAGTTTAAGAGGGACAGCTAAAACGAACATTCAGTACTTC.

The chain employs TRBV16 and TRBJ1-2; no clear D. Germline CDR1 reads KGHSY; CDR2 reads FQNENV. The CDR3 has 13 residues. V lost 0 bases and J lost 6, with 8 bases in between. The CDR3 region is CASSQSSRNGYTF. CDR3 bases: TGTGCCAGCAGCCAATCGAGTAGGAATGGCTACACCTTC.

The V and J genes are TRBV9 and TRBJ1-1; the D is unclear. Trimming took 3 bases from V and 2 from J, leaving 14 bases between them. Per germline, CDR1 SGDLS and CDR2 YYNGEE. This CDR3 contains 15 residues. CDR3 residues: CASSAVSRSNTEAFF. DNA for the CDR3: TGTGCCAGCAGCGCAGTTTCCAGGTCAAACACTGAAGCTTTCTTT.

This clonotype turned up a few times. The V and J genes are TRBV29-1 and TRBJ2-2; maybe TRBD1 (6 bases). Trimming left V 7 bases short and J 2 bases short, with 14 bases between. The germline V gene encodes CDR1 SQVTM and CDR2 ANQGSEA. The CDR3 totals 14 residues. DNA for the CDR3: TGCAGCGCCTTAGGGGGTTCCAACACCGGGGAGCTGTTTTTT. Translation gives CSALGGSNTGELFF.

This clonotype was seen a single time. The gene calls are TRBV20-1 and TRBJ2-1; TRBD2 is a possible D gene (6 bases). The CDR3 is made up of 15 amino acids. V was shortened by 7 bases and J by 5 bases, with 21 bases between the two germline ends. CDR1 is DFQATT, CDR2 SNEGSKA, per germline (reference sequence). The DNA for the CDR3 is TGCAGTGTTTCCCGGGACTTCCTCCAGGACAATGAGCAGTTCTTC. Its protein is CSVSRDFLQDNEQFF.